These 27 T cell receptor beta chains came from one sample sequenced in a study of spatial heterogeneity in lung cancer. Time point in this sample: sample taken at primary tumor resection. Material for sequencing was whole RNA from tumor, nontumor lung or frozen PBMC, left unsorted. TCRdb independently ran MiXCR on the 5' RACE reads; one entry per CDR3 protein. The table lists 30,000 to 50,000 distinct CDR3 sequences, 5.8% of them singletons. The sequencing used PBMCs, collected at surgery. These receptors all come from a male donor with early-stage non-small cell lung cancer.

This clonotype was counted many times. The chain is built from TRBV7-2 and TRBJ1-5; D unclear. The V end lost 5 bases, the J end lost 5 bases, and 10 bases lay between the germline ends. Per the germline V gene, CDR1 is SGHTA and CDR2 is FQGNSA. The CDR3 contains 13 residues. The CDR3 protein is CASSPWGDQPQHF. DNA of the CDR3: TGTGCCAGCAGCCCCTGGGGAGATCAGCCCCAGCATTTT.

This clonotype appeared many times. V gene TRBV11-3 combines with J gene TRBJ2-5, with D unresolved. CDR3 size: 10 residues. CDR1 is SGHNT, CDR2 YENEEA, per germline. V was trimmed by 5 bases and J by 2 bases, leaving 0 bases between them. CDR3 coding DNA: TGTGCCAGCAGCCAAGAGACCCAGTACTTC. This gives the protein CASSQETQYF.

This clonotype has a count of ten or more. The chain is built from TRBV29-1 and TRBJ2-1, with 9 bases aligning to TRBD1. This CDR3 is built from 15 residues. CDR1 SQVTM and CDR2 ANQGSEA come from the germline V gene. The ends lost 3 bases at V and 4 bases at J; junction bases unmatched: 7. Here the CDR3 DNA reads TGCAGCGTTGACAGGGGACAGGGTATTTACAATGAGCAGTTCTTC. It translates to CSVDRGQGIYNEQFF.

This clonotype has at least ten counts. The rearrangement links TRBV12-3 or TRBV12-4 to TRBJ1-2; weak D call: TRBD1 (6 bases). V gave up 6 bases and J gave up 4 bases, with 9 bases separating them. The CDR3 totals 12 residues. The CDR3 sequence is CASRTGSYGYTF. In DNA, the CDR3 is TGTGCCAGCAGGACAGGTTCCTATGGCTACACCTTC.

This clonotype was seen repeatedly, ten times or more. The rearrangement uses TRBV12-3 or TRBV12-4 and TRBJ2-2; D is ambiguous. The ends were cut back, 8 bases at V and 7 bases at J, with 14 bases in the middle. CDR3 size: 13 residues. CDR3 sequence reads: CASCIMDGGELFF. The CDR3 coding sequence is TGTGCCAGCTGCATTATGGATGGCGGGGAGCTGTTTTTT.

Ten or more counts support this clonotype. The CDR3 loop is CASSPLAGGNEQFF. The DNA of the CDR3 is TGTGCCAGCAGCCCCCTAGCGGGGGGTAATGAGCAGTTCTTC. The chain recombines TRBV27 with TRBJ2-1, with 11 bases lining up with TRBD2. CDR1 is MNHEY and CDR2 is SMNVEV in the germline V gene (reference sequence). J lost 7 bases, V lost 6 bases, and 5 bases had no gene match. CDR3 length: 14 residues.

This clonotype appeared many times. The rearrangement joins TRBV4-1 to TRBJ1-6; D gene uncertain. This CDR3 contains 18 residues. Between the trimmed V and J ends, which lost 0 bases and 0 bases, there was a span of 12 bases. Germline CDR1 and CDR2: MGHRA and YSYEKL. The DNA of the CDR3 is TGCGCCAGCAGCCAAGATTCCATGCCCGGCTCCTATAATTCACCCCTCCACTTT. The encoded protein is CASSQDSMPGSYNSPLHF.

This chain links TRBV7-9 with TRBJ2-3; D unresolved. The germline gives CDR1 SEHNR, CDR2 FQNEAQ (reference sequence). CDR3 size: 15 residues. Trimming pared 5 bases from V and 1 base from J, leaving 13 bases between. The CDR3 region has the DNA TGTGCCAGCAGCCCCACTATGGCGGGCACAGATACGCAGTATTTT. Its translation is CASSPTMAGTDTQYF.

This clonotype has only a few counts. The chain uses TRBV5-1 and TRBJ1-4, with D possibly TRBD1 on 5 matching bases. The CDR3 consists of 14 residues. Germline CDR1 is SGHRS and CDR2 is YFSETQ. Deletions cut 3 bases from V and 7 bases from J, with 13 bases between. For the CDR3, the DNA is TGCGCCAGCAGCTCCGGGGGAGACCGTGAAAAACTGTTTTTT. The encoded protein is CASSSGGDREKLFF. Together with reference TRBV5-1 and TRBJ1-4, the CDR3 gives the full variable domain: KAGVTQTPRYLIKTRGQQVTLSCSPISGHRSVSWYQQTPGQGLQFLFEYFSETQRNKGNFPGRFSGRQFSNSRSEMNVSTLELGDSALYLCASSSGGDREKLFFGSGTQLSVL.

This clonotype was counted many times. CDR3 DNA: TGTGCCACCAGCCCTCGGACAGGGGGTAATGAAAAACTGTTTTTT. This codes for CATSPRTGGNEKLFF. The chain joins TRBV15 to TRBJ1-4, with 10 positions matching TRBD1. The CDR3 length is 15 residues. V lost 5 bases, J lost 4 bases, and 4 bases stayed unmatched. Germline-derived CDR1 and CDR2 are LNHNV and YYDKDF (reference sequence).

Remarks on this clonotype: One base away lies a much larger clone, so this may be a sequencing read error. The genes are TRBV6-6 and TRBJ2-3; D call uncertain. This CDR3 region has 16 residues. Germline CDR1 MNHNY, CDR2 SVGAGI (reference sequence). The V end lost 4 bases, the J end lost 4 bases, and 18 bases lay between the germline ends. CDR3 DNA: TGTGCCAGCAGTTCAGGAGTTACCACCCGGGCAGATACGCAGTATTTT. Its translation: CASSSGVTTRADTQYF.

V is TRBV10-3 and J is TRBJ2-1; 10 bases map to TRBD2. Germline CDR1 reads ENHRY; CDR2 reads SYGVKD. Unmatched junction bases numbered 8, after V lost 8 bases and J lost 4 bases. CDR3 length: 15 amino acids. CDR3 protein: CAISSGGAGYNEQFF. As DNA, the CDR3 is TGTGCCATCTCCAGCGGGGGGGCGGGTTACAATGAGCAGTTCTTC.

This clonotype was observed many times. This chain uses TRBV7-2 with TRBJ2-1, with D perhaps TRBD1 (6 bases). The CDR3 runs 14 residues. Trimming removed 5 bases from V and 7 bases from J, with 15 bases in between. Germline V gene lookup returns CDR1 SGHTA and CDR2 FQGNSA. CDR3 region: CASSPQQGRNEQFF. The CDR3 nucleotides are TGTGCCAGCAGCCCCCAACAGGGAAGAAATGAGCAGTTCTTC.

In its sample, this clonotype was seen many times. V gene TRBV27 combines with J gene TRBJ2-6; no definite D call. Germline CDR1 reads MNHEY; CDR2 reads SMNVEV (reference sequence). CDR3 length: 15 residues. With 5 bases removed from V and 4 bases from J, the gap between germline ends came to 12 bases. CDR3 nucleotides: TGTGCCAGCAGTCCCCTGTTGGGCGGGGCCAACGTCCTGACTTTC. Protein sequence: CASSPLLGGANVLTF.

There are many counts of this clonotype. This chain connects TRBV27 to TRBJ1-1, with a possible D match to TRBD1 (6 bases). The germline V gene has CDR1 MNHEY and CDR2 SMNVEV (reference sequence). The CDR3 length is 12 residues. V shed 8 bases and J shed 0 bases, with 7 bases lying between them. The CDR3 reads CASWTVNTEAFF. DNA for the CDR3: TGTGCCAGCTGGACAGTGAACACTGAAGCTTTCTTT.

Many counts were recorded for this clonotype. The chain employs TRBV27 and TRBJ1-5; D is uncertain. V lost 3 bases and J 4 bases, leaving 10 bases between the germline ends. From germline, CDR1 is MNHEY and CDR2 SMNVEV (reference sequence). This CDR3 has 14 amino acids. CDR3 region: CASSLDGRNQPQHF. CDR3 coding DNA: TGTGCCAGCAGTTTGGACGGCAGAAATCAGCCCCAGCATTTT.

This chain uses TRBV28 with TRBJ2-3, with 8 bases fitting TRBD1. After removal of 3 bases from V and 2 bases from J, the junction contained 4 bases not matched to a gene. The germline CDR1 and CDR2 sequences are MDHEN and SYDVKM. The CDR3 sequence is 15 residues long. CDR3 nucleotides: TGTGCCAGCAGTTTCAGGGGGCCCTCCACAGATACGCAGTATTTT. This gives the protein CASSFRGPSTDTQYF.

The table lists this clonotype with many counts. This chain uses TRBV6-5 with TRBJ2-5, with 7 bases matching TRBD1. V shed 0 bases, J shed 4 bases, and the junction held 5 bases outside the gene matches. CDR1 is MNHEY, CDR2 SVGAGI, per germline. The CDR3 is 15 residues long. DNA for the CDR3: TGTGCCAGCAGTTACTCGCTAGCAGGGGGAGAGACCCAGTACTTC. Encoded protein: CASSYSLAGGETQYF.

This clonotype came up once. This rearrangement joins TRBV9 to TRBJ2-5, with 9 bases matching TRBD1. Germline V lookup: CDR1 SGDLS, CDR2 YYNGEE. The CDR3 consists of 14 residues. The V gene end was trimmed by 4 bases and the J gene end by 8 bases; junction bases not matched to a gene: 9. CDR3 nucleotide sequence: TGTGCCAGCAGCTCGGGACAGGGCCAAGGCACCCAGTACTTC. Translating it yields CASSSGQGQGTQYF.

The rearrangement uses TRBV5-1 and TRBJ2-2, with D possibly matching TRBD2 (6 bases). From germline, CDR1 is SGHRS and CDR2 YFSETQ. The CDR3 runs 15 residues. Trimming left V 5 bases short and J 6 bases short, with 17 bases between. This CDR3 reads CASRLRPSVSGELFF. For the CDR3, the DNA is TGCGCCAGCAGGCTTCGGCCTAGCGTCTCCGGGGAGCTGTTTTTT.

Ten or more counts support this clonotype. The chain carries TRBV30 and TRBJ2-1; possibly TRBD1 or TRBD2 for D (6 bases each). The CDR3 covers 13 residues. With 3 bases removed from V and 10 bases from J, the gap between germline ends came to 16 bases. Germline CDR1 is GTSNPN and CDR2 is SVGIG (reference sequence). The CDR3 loop reads CAWRLGGLWEQFF. CDR3 sequence (DNA): TGTGCCTGGAGGCTTGGGGGGCTCTGGGAGCAGTTCTTC.

The chain joins TRBV3-1 to TRBJ2-5; D remains unclear. Trimming took 5 bases from V and 14 from J, leaving 15 bases between them. This CDR3 comprises 11 residues. The germline V gene has CDR1 LGHDT and CDR2 YNNKEL (reference sequence). The CDR3 DNA is TGTGCCAGCAGCTCCACCTGGGTTTCATACTTC. Translation: CASSSTWVSYF.

This clonotype was picked up a small number of times. The J gene is TRBJ1-2, the V gene TRBV30, with 7 bases matching TRBD1. Germline trimming cut 4 bases from V and 3 bases from J; bases unmatched to any gene: 8. This CDR3 is built from 14 residues. Germline values: CDR1 GTSNPN, CDR2 SVGIG (reference sequence). The CDR3 here is CAWKRGLLDYGYTF. The DNA for the CDR3 is TGTGCCTGGAAAAGGGGGCTATTAGACTATGGCTACACCTTC.

This clonotype was seen many times. The chain couples TRBV10-3 to TRBJ2-1; D may correspond to TRBD1 or TRBD2 (5 bases each). Trimming removed 11 bases at V and 9 bases at J, with 17 bases between. CDR1 and CDR2 from the germline V gene are ENHRY and SYGVKD. This CDR3 spans 12 amino acids. CDR3 nucleotides: TGTGCCGCCCGAGGGGAGAAGGGTGAGCAGTTCTTC. Protein product: CAARGEKGEQFF.

Ten or more counts support this clonotype. The chain combines TRBV3-1 with TRBJ1-1; D not certain. The germline V and J ends were trimmed by 0 bases and 8 bases, with 7 bases remaining between them. There are 12 residues in the CDR3. Per germline, CDR1 LGHDT and CDR2 YNNKEL (reference sequence). The CDR3 coding sequence is TGTGCCAGCAGCCAAGATTTAAGGGAAGCTTTCTTT. It encodes CASSQDLREAFF.

This clonotype was detected ten times or more. The chain recombines TRBV27 with TRBJ2-7, with D unresolved. Trimming took 8 bases from V and 2 from J, leaving 4 bases between them. Per germline, CDR1 MNHEY and CDR2 SMNVEV (reference sequence). This CDR3 comprises 10 residues. Here the CDR3 DNA reads TGTGCCAGCGGAACCTACGAGCAGTACTTC. As protein: CASGTYEQYF.

This clonotype was seen ten or more times. The gene calls are TRBV20-1 and TRBJ2-1; 7 bases line up with TRBD2. V shed 7 bases and J 1 base; nucleotides not matched to a gene: 1. The germline V gene encodes CDR1 DFQATT and CDR2 SNEGSKA (reference sequence). CDR3 length: 12 amino acids. This CDR3 is CSVAGSYNEQFF. The CDR3 bases are TGCAGTGTAGCGGGTTCCTACAATGAGCAGTTCTTC.